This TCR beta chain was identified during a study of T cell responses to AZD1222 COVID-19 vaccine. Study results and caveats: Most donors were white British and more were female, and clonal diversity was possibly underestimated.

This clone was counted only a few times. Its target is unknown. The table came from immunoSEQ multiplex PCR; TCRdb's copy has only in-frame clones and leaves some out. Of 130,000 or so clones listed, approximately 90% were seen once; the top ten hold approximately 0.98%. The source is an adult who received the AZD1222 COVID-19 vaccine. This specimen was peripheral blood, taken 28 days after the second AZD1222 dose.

CDR3: CASSRYRDRTYNEQFF. CDR3 coding DNA: TGTGCCAGCAGCAGATACCGGGACAGGACCTACAATGAGCAGTTCTTC. This chain links TRBV21-1 with TRBJ2-1; TRBD1 reflects the table's D call only, with no check against the DNA. TRBV21-1 is classified as a pseudogene. The CDR3 extends over 16 amino acids.